A selection of T cell receptor beta chains follows, all from one sample in a study of OX40 agonist ivuxolimab in advanced cancers. Clones were read by immunoSEQ multiplex PCR, and TCRdb kept only the in-frame ones, dropping some. The sample records 30,000 to 45,000 clones, just under 80% being singletons. The material was CD4+ or CD8+ T cells sorted from blood, obtained in a trial of the OX40 agonist ivuxolimab. The source of these receptors is an adult with an advanced solid tumor such as melanoma, head and neck, liver or kidney cancer. CDR3s include the opening cysteine and the closing phenylalanine or tryptophan. The D gene is left open where the match is weak. A row's size may be missing; if present it is once, few, many or a size class.

TRBJ2-7 - TRBV28 - 13 CASSLGSTYEQYF TGTGCCAGCAGTTTGGGCAGTACCTACGAGCAGTACTTC
TRBJ1-5 - TRBV28 - 14 CASGDGQSNQPQHF TGTGCCAGCGGGGACGGACAAAGCAATCAGCCCCAGCATTTT
TRBJ1-6 - TRBV10-2 - 12 CASSEISSPLHF TGCGCCAGCAGTGAGATAAGCTCACCCCTCCACTTT
TRBJ2-6 - TRBV9 - 20 CASSPGAGVALGPGANVLTF TGTGCCAGCAGCCCTGGGGCCGGGGTCGCCCTCGGGCCCGGGGCCAACGTCCTGACTTTC
TRBJ2-5 - TRBV7-3 TRBD2 15 CASSLTSGGAETQYF TGTGCCAGCAGCTTAACTAGCGGGGGGGCGGAGACCCAGTACTTC
TRBJ1-1 - TRBV6-1 - 14 CASRVDIEVTEAFF TGTGCCAGCAGGGTCGACATCGAGGTCACTGAAGCTTTCTTT
TRBJ2-5 - TRBV7-3 - 15 CASSPQGPHAETQYF TGTGCCAGCAGCCCCCAGGGACCGCACGCCGAGACCCAGTACTTC
TRBJ2-7 - TRBV4-2 TRBD2 17 CASSQDPGGAGGNEQYF TGTGCCAGCAGCCAAGACCCAGGTGGAGCGGGAGGGAACGAGCAGTACTTC
TRBJ1-5 - TRBV6-5 - 14 CASSRDATNQPQHF TGTGCCAGCAGCCGGGACGCTACCAATCAGCCCCAGCATTTT
TRBJ2-3 - TRBV6-6 - 14 CASSYGGSTDTQYF TGTGCCAGCAGTTACGGGGGATCCACAGATACGCAGTATTTT
TRBJ2-1 - TRBV6-1 TRBD2 13 CASSETPLGRKFF TGTGCCAGCAGTGAAACCCCCCTCGGGAGGAAGTTCTTC
TRBJ2-7 - TRBV5-1 TRBD1 14 CASRRSQGVAEQYF TGCGCCAGCCGTCGGAGCCAGGGGGTAGCGGAGCAGTACTTC
TRBJ2-1 few TRBV28 - 13 CASSFYRDNEQFF TGTGCCAGCAGTTTTTACAGGGACAATGAGCAGTTCTTC
TRBJ2-5 - TRBV7-3 TRBD2 14 CASSHSGRGETQYF TGTGCCAGCAGCCATAGCGGGAGGGGAGAGACCCAGTACTTC
TRBJ1-2 - TRBV5-1 TRBD1 15 CASSSSTGTNYGYTF TGCGCCAGCAGCTCCTCGACAGGGACTAACTATGGCTACACCTTC
TRBJ1-3 - TRBV18 TRBD1 14 CASSLQGAGNTIYF TGTGCCAGCTCACTACAGGGGGCTGGAAACACCATATATTTT
TRBJ1-5 few TRBV14 TRBD1 14 CASSPDRGNQPQHF TGTGCCAGCAGCCCCGACAGGGGCAATCAGCCCCAGCATTTT
TRBJ1-1 - TRBV28 - 13 CASTRRANTEAFF TGTGCCAGCACCCGGAGGGCGAACACTGAAGCTTTCTTT
TRBJ2-7 - TRBV7-6 TRBD1 13 CASSGRQGLEQYF TGTGCCAGCAGCGGCCGACAGGGGCTCGAGCAGTACTTC
TRBJ1-3 once TRBV2 - 15 CASSQQGQQGNTIYF TGTGCCAGCAGCCAGCAAGGACAGCAAGGAAACACCATATATTTT
TRBJ1-1 once TRBV6-5 - 11 CASSPGNEAFF TGTGCCAGCAGCCCAGGGAATGAAGCTTTCTTT
TRBJ2-3 once TRBV9 - 14 CASSVVSGTDTQYF TGTGCCAGCAGCGTAGTCAGCGGCACAGATACGCAGTATTTT
TRBJ2-7 - TRBV7-9 - 11 CASSPDYEQYF TGTGCCAGCAGCCCCGATTACGAGCAGTACTTC
TRBJ2-5 - TRBV18 - 16 CASSRLEKVYQETQYF TGTGCCAGCTCACGTTTGGAAAAAGTGTACCAAGAGACCCAGTACTTC
TRBJ1-1 - TRBV9 - 14 CASSVEEDTLEAFF TGTGCCAGCAGCGTAGAAGAGGACACCCTGGAAGCTTTCTTT
TRBJ1-1 - TRBV19 - 15 CASSIGRGFVTEAFF TGTGCCAGTAGTATAGGTAGGGGATTCGTTACTGAAGCTTTCTTT
TRBJ2-2 - TRBV25-1 TRBD1 14 CASSLTGAGGELFF TGTGCCAGCTCCCTAACAGGGGCTGGCGGGGAGCTGTTTTTT
TRBJ2-1 - TRBV5-1 TRBD2 16 CASRLTSGSNRNEQFF TGCGCCAGCAGATTGACTAGCGGGAGTAACCGGAATGAGCAGTTCTTC
TRBJ1-5 - TRBV27 TRBD1 16 CASSLLYRGSNQPQHF TGTGCCAGCAGTTTATTGTACAGGGGTTCCAATCAGCCCCAGCATTTT
TRBJ1-4 - TRBV5-1 - 14 CASSDPTGPEKLFF TGCGCCAGCAGCGATCCGACAGGCCCTGAAAAACTGTTTTTT
TRBJ2-7 - TRBV6-1 - 14 CASRGGPGIYEQYF TGTGCCAGCAGAGGGGGACCAGGAATCTACGAGCAGTACTTC
TRBJ2-1 - TRBV6-6 TRBD2 15 CASSYTHSGRNEQFF TGTGCCAGCAGTTACACCCATAGCGGGAGGAATGAGCAGTTCTTC
TRBJ2-7 - TRBV6-5 TRBD1 15 CASSYRWDRSYEQYF TGTGCCAGCAGTTACAGGTGGGACAGGAGCTACGAGCAGTACTTC
TRBJ1-1 few TRBV18 - 14 CASSPPLRETEAFF TGTGCCAGCTCACCACCGTTGAGGGAGACTGAAGCTTTCTTT
TRBJ1-4 - TRBV18 - 12 CASSASTEKLFF TGTGCCAGCTCAGCGTCCACCGAAAAACTGTTTTTT
TRBJ2-1 - TRBV6-1 TRBD1 15 CASTKDRASYNEQFF TGTGCCAGCACAAAGGACAGGGCCTCCTACAATGAGCAGTTCTTC
TRBJ2-3 - TRBV2 - 14 CASSENSYTDTQYF TGTGCCAGCAGTGAAAACAGTTACACAGATACGCAGTATTTT
TRBJ2-5 once TRBV4-1 TRBD2 15 CASGQDAGGIKTQYF TGCGCCAGCGGCCAAGACGCGGGGGGGATCAAGACCCAGTACTTC
TRBJ2-7 - TRBV2 - 11 CASSGQREQYF TGTGCCAGCAGTGGACAGCGCGAGCAGTACTTC
TRBJ1-2 - TRBV2 TRBD1 13 CASRETTGGTGTF TGTGCCAGCAGAGAAACGACAGGGGGCACTGGCACCTTC
TRBJ2-5 medium-sized TRBV14 - 15 CASSQDGSDPETQYF TGTGCCAGCAGCCAAGATGGTTCCGATCCGGAGACCCAGTACTTC